The 11 T cell receptor beta chains given below trace back to one sample, sequenced in a study of cytomegalovirus exposure and HLA in healthy donors. The PCR was carried out with 60 Vbeta primers and 13 Jbeta primers. Generated by immunoSEQ multiplex PCR, the TCRdb table keeps only in-frame clones and is missing some. The sample comprises some 160,000 clones, about 78% of which are singletons, and 1.4% rests with the top ten. Sequenced: PBMCs. Every receptor here comes from a male donor in good health and CMV-seronegative.

V is TRBV30 and J is TRBJ2-5; 8 nucleotides agree with TRBD2. Trimming took 2 bases from V and 5 from J; bases not matched to a gene: 10. The CDR3 is 15 residues long. Germline-derived CDR1 and CDR2 are GTSNPN and SVGIG (reference sequence). CDR3 in DNA: TGTGCCTGGAGTCGCACGACGGGAGGGCCGGAGACCCAGTACTTC. It encodes CAWSRTTGGPETQYF.

This chain joins TRBV5-1 and TRBJ2-7; 8 bases agree with TRBD2. The CDR3 has 15 amino acids. J was trimmed by 1 base and V by 0 bases; bases with no gene match: 3. Germline lookup yields CDR1 SGHRS and CDR2 YFSETQ. The CDR3 reads CASSLGLATSYEQYF. The DNA of the CDR3 is TGCGCCAGCAGCTTGGGACTAGCGACTTCCTACGAGCAGTACTTC. The variable domain in full, with the rest retrieved from reference TRBV5-1 and TRBJ2-7, is KAGVTQTPRYLIKTRGQQVTLSCSPISGHRSVSWYQQTPGQGLQFLFEYFSETQRNKGNFPGRFSGRQFSNSRSEMNVSTLELGDSALYLCASSLGLATSYEQYFGPGTRLTVT.

Notes on this clone: The sample contains more than one DNA sequence encoding this CDR3. The chain joins TRBV19 to TRBJ2-7, with 13 bases lining up with TRBD2. Germline CDR1 and CDR2: LNHDA and SQIVND (reference sequence). V dropped 5 bases and J dropped 2; count of bases not matched to a gene: 0. The CDR3 is 14 amino acids. The CDR3 sequence is CASSGLAGAYEQYF. The DNA for the CDR3 is TGTGCCAGTAGTGGACTAGCGGGAGCCTACGAGCAGTACTTC.

CDR3 amino acids: CASSPRGTSETDTQYF. The CDR3 DNA reads as TGTGCCAGCAGCCCACGGGGGACTAGCGAGACAGATACGCAGTATTTT. The chain has TRBV7-9 and TRBJ2-3; 10 nucleotides align to TRBD2. Germline CDR1 is SEHNR and CDR2 is FQNEAQ (reference sequence). The CDR3 spans 16 residues. V was clipped by 5 bases and J by 3 bases; unmatched bases: 8.

The chain joins TRBV19 to TRBJ2-1, with D possibly matching TRBD2 (5 bases). Germline V gene lookup returns CDR1 LNHDA and CDR2 SQIVND (reference sequence). The V gene lost 6 bases and the J gene lost 0 bases, with 18 bases spanning the gap. This CDR3 is built from 17 residues. The CDR3 DNA follows: TGTGCCAGTAGACCTAATCTAGCTCCCGACTCCTACAATGAGCAGTTCTTC. Translation gives CASRPNLAPDSYNEQFF.

Only a few counts were recorded for this clone. V usage is TRBV4-2 and J usage is TRBJ1-2; D is ambiguous. The CDR3 totals 15 residues. Trimming pared 0 bases from V and 6 bases from J, leaving 14 bases between. Germline CDR1 is LGHNA and CDR2 is YNFKEQ. CDR3 DNA: TGTGCCAGCAGCCAAGATCAAGCCGCGGGGAATGGCTACACCTTC. Protein sequence: CASSQDQAAGNGYTF.

The chain uses TRBV4-3 and TRBJ1-2; 10 bases fit TRBD1. Germline assignment: CDR1 LGHNA and CDR2 YSLEER. The length of the CDR3 is 16 residues. The junction had 9 bases not matched to a gene; V was cut back by 1 base and J by 7 bases. CDR3 amino acids: CASSQAPTGGNGGYTF. The DNA of the CDR3 is TGCGCCAGCAGCCAAGCCCCGACAGGGGGCAACGGTGGCTACACCTTC.

The J gene is TRBJ2-1, the V gene TRBV5-1, with 7 bases that match TRBD2. CDR1 and CDR2 from the germline V gene are SGHRS and YFSETQ. The CDR3 totals 15 residues. The trim removed 4 bases at V and 0 bases at J, leaving 4 bases unmatched. The CDR3 spells CASSRAGSSYNEQFF. Written as DNA, the CDR3 is TGCGCCAGCAGCCGAGCGGGGAGCTCCTACAATGAGCAGTTCTTC.

The gene calls are TRBV6-5 and TRBJ2-1; 13 bases map to TRBD2. The CDR3 extends over 15 amino acids. Looked up from germline, CDR1 is MNHEY and CDR2 is SVGAGI. V dropped 6 bases and J dropped 3; count of bases not matched to a gene: 2. The CDR3 protein is CASRRLAGGYNEQFF. CDR3 bases: TGTGCCAGCAGGAGACTAGCGGGGGGCTACAATGAGCAGTTCTTC.

This clone has a handful of counts. The chain joins TRBV7-2 to TRBJ2-7, with 7 bases lining up with TRBD1. Germline V gene data show CDR1 as SGHTA and CDR2 as FQGNSA. This CDR3 is 14 amino acids long. V dropped 5 bases and J dropped 3; count of bases not matched to a gene: 7. CDR3 protein: CASSPGQINYEQYF. In DNA, the CDR3 is TGTGCCAGCAGCCCGGGACAGATAAACTACGAGCAGTACTTC.

This sequence joins TRBV11-2 and TRBJ1-6; D is undetermined. Trimming shortened V by 0 bases and J by 9 bases, and 12 bases separated the two germline ends. This CDR3 has 15 residues. Germline values: CDR1 SGHAT, CDR2 FQNNGV. CDR3 region: CASSLDPGRGSPLHF. For the CDR3, the DNA is TGTGCCAGCAGCTTAGATCCAGGCCGGGGTTCACCCCTCCACTTT.